One sample yielded the 20 T cell receptor beta chains listed below, sequenced in a study of T-cell memory formation after mild COVID-19. MiXCR, applied by TCRdb to the 5' RACE reads, yields one record per CDR3 protein. The sample has over 250,000 distinct CDR3 sequences; approximately 15% are singletons. The sequencing sample was made of PBMCs or a T cell subset sorted from them (not recorded which). These receptors all stem from a young man who had mild COVID-19 (a few samples of this study predate the infection). Cell type and time point are not known.

The J gene is TRBJ2-1, the V gene TRBV12-3 or TRBV12-4; the match to TRBD2 covers 9 bases. The CDR3 length is 16 residues. V shed 5 bases, J shed 7 bases, and the junction held 12 bases outside the gene matches. CDR3 nucleotides: TGTGCCAGCAGTCTCATAGCGGGGGTGGGTTGGAATGAGCAGTTCTTC. It is translated as CASSLIAGVGWNEQFF.

The chain employs TRBV20-1 and TRBJ2-7; the D is unclear. There are 13 residues in the CDR3. Germline loops: CDR1 DFQATT, CDR2 SNEGSKA (reference sequence). Between the trimmed V and J ends, which lost 4 bases and 7 bases, there was a span of 17 bases. The CDR3 reads CSATPATLWEQYV. The CDR3 DNA follows: TGCAGTGCTACTCCGGCGACCCTATGGGAGCAGTACGTC.

The chain is built from TRBV14 and TRBJ1-6; a weak D match, TRBD1 (5 bases). CDR1 is SGHDN and CDR2 is FVKESK in the germline V gene. V lost 4 bases and J 8 bases, leaving 21 bases between the germline ends. The CDR3 runs to 17 residues. The CDR3 DNA reads as TGTGCCAGCAGCCCCAGAGCACAGGTGGTTACGGATTCACCCCTCCACTTT. This codes for CASSPRAQVVTDSPLHF.

This clonotype was seen only a few times. This sequence joins TRBV7-8 and TRBJ1-3; 10 nucleotides align to TRBD1. CDR3 length equals 18 residues. After removal of 5 bases from V and 1 base from J, the junction contained 11 bases not matched to a gene. CDR1 is SGHVS, CDR2 FQNEAQ, per germline. CDR3 amino acids: CASSHPTGGYGSGNTIYF. DNA of the CDR3: TGTGCCAGCAGCCATCCGACAGGGGGCTATGGGTCTGGAAACACCATATATTTT.

There are a few counts of this clonotype. The chain is built from TRBV12-3 or TRBV12-4 and TRBJ2-1; 9 nucleotides align to TRBD2. The V and J ends lost 10 bases and 4 bases, in that order; junction bases with no gene match: 5. The CDR3 loop spans 13 amino acids. CDR3 sequence: CANPGLAYNEQFF. CDR3 coding DNA: TGTGCCAACCCGGGACTAGCTTACAATGAGCAGTTCTTC.

The chain carries TRBV27 and TRBJ1-5; 10 bases are shared with TRBD1. The germline V gene encodes CDR1 MNHEY and CDR2 SMNVEV (reference sequence). Trimming at V came to 2 bases and at J to 6 bases, leaving 10 bases not matched to a gene. The CDR3 runs to 17 residues. The CDR3 reads CASSLISTGGLGQPQHF. CDR3 nucleotides: TGTGCCAGCAGTTTAATTTCGACAGGGGGCTTAGGTCAGCCCCAGCATTTT.

In its sample, this clonotype was seen many times. The CDR3 bases are TGTGCCAGCAGTTTAGATGGGAGGACAGATACGCAGTATTTT. It specifies CASSLDGRTDTQYF. V and J are TRBV12-3 or TRBV12-4 and TRBJ2-3; D is possibly TRBD2 (6 bases). V lost 1 base and J 3 bases, leaving 8 bases between the germline ends. The CDR3 runs to 14 residues.

This clonotype was observed a handful of times. The chain combines TRBV19 with TRBJ2-4; tentatively, D is TRBD1 (5 bases). From germline, CDR1 is LNHDA and CDR2 SQIVND (reference sequence). Trimming removed 1 base at V and 0 bases at J, with 10 bases between. CDR3 length equals 16 residues. The CDR3 sequence is CASSIGQMLAKNIQYF. CDR3 DNA: TGTGCCAGTAGTATAGGACAGATGTTAGCCAAAAACATTCAGTACTTC. Full variable domain (rest looked up from reference TRBV19 and TRBJ2-4): DGGITQSPKYLFRKEGQNVTLSCEQNLNHDAMYWYRQDPGQGLRLIYYSQIVNDFQKGDIAEGYSVSREKKESFPLTVTSAQKNPTAFYLCASSIGQMLAKNIQYFGAGTRLSVL.

The rearrangement joins TRBV5-6 to TRBJ2-3; no clear D gene. CDR3 length equals 11 residues. The germline V and J ends were trimmed by 2 bases and 8 bases, with 6 bases remaining between them. Germline loops: CDR1 SGHDT, CDR2 YYEEEE. The CDR3 DNA follows: TGTGCCAGCAGCTTTGGCGGTACGCAGTATTTT. Translation gives CASSFGGTQYF.

In DNA, the CDR3 is TGTGCCAGCAGCGACCCACGAGAGACCCAGTACTTC. It translates to CASSDPRETQYF. The chain uses TRBV9 and TRBJ2-5; unclear D gene. This CDR3 is 12 amino acids long. Germline V lookup: CDR1 SGDLS, CDR2 YYNGEE. V dropped 3 bases and J dropped 4 bases, with 7 bases sitting between them.

This chain joins TRBV19 and TRBJ2-7; D gene uncertain. CDR1 LNHDA and CDR2 SQIVND come from the germline V gene (reference sequence). V lost 5 bases and J 3 bases, leaving 17 bases between the germline ends. The CDR3 is 15 residues long. The CDR3 sequence is CASSPTASPHYEQYF. DNA for the CDR3: TGTGCCAGTAGTCCAACCGCGTCACCTCACTACGAGCAGTACTTC.

This clonotype was observed a few times. V gene TRBV2 combines with J gene TRBJ1-2; D might be TRBD1 (6 bases). The CDR3 totals 14 residues. In germline, CDR1 is SNHLY, CDR2 FYNNEI. V shed 8 bases and J shed 4 bases, with 17 bases lying between them. The chain's CDR3 is CASAQDSGSYGYTF. In DNA form, the CDR3 reads TGTGCCAGCGCTCAGGACAGCGGGAGCTATGGCTACACCTTC.

As to this clonotype: Germline is not matched at one junction end, which may reflect a read error. The chain recombines TRBV12-3 or TRBV12-4 with TRBJ2-5, with a weak D call TRBD1 (6 bases). The CDR3 is 14 residues long. In DNA form, the CDR3 reads TGTGCCAGCAGTTTAGCGGGGGCTCAAGGGACCCAGTACTTC. Its translation is CASSLAGAQGTQYF.

This clonotype came up a few times. This chain uses TRBV20-1 with TRBJ2-7; possible D gene TRBD1, 5 bases. Trimming took off 0 bases at V and 2 bases at J, with 11 bases between the two ends. The germline gives CDR1 DFQATT, CDR2 SNEGSKA (reference sequence). The CDR3 has 14 amino acids. The CDR3 bases are TGCAGTGCTAGAGATCTACGCAGGGCCTACGAGCAGTACGTC. This sequence encodes CSARDLRRAYEQYV.

The chain is built from TRBV5-6 and TRBJ2-7; TRBD1 matches at 10 bases. V lost 0 bases to trimming and J lost 9 bases; unmatched junction nucleotides: 9. Germline V gene sequence: CDR1 SGHDT, CDR2 YYEEEE. The CDR3 length is 15 residues. The CDR3 sequence: CASSLAGTGESGQYV. The DNA of the CDR3 is TGTGCCAGCAGCTTGGCCGGGACAGGGGAGTCTGGGCAGTACGTC.

The V gene is TRBV29-1, the J gene TRBJ2-5; 7 positions agree with TRBD2. V shed 7 bases, J shed 5 bases, and the junction held 7 bases outside the gene matches. CDR1 and CDR2 (germline): SQVTM, ANQGSEA. The CDR3 length is 12 residues. The DNA for the CDR3 is TGCAGCGCCACCGGGACTACGGAGACCCAGTACTTC. Protein sequence: CSATGTTETQYF.

This clonotype was seen more than once but under ten times. The chain joins TRBV29-1 to TRBJ2-3; TRBD2 is a possible D gene (7 bases). Looked up from germline, CDR1 is SQVTM and CDR2 is ANQGSEA. This CDR3 comprises 11 residues. V lost 6 bases and J lost 5, with 9 bases in between. The CDR3 loop is CSVGGGDTQYF. As DNA, the CDR3 is TGCAGCGTGGGAGGGGGAGATACGCAGTATTTT.

This clonotype was seen only once. This chain links TRBV20-1 with TRBJ1-1, with TRBD1 identical over 7 bases. Germline V lookup: CDR1 DFQATT, CDR2 SNEGSKA (reference sequence). There are 12 residues in the CDR3. J gave up 7 bases and V 5 bases, and 7 bases lay outside the gene matches. CDR3 in amino acids: CSAVPNRGEAFF. DNA for the CDR3: TGCAGTGCTGTCCCAAACAGGGGTGAAGCTTTCTTT.

This clonotype has just a few counts. This rearrangement joins TRBV7-2 to TRBJ1-3; the D gene is possibly TRBD1 (5 bases). From germline, CDR1 is SGHTA and CDR2 FQGNSA. The CDR3 contains 14 residues. Trimming took off 5 bases at V and 4 bases at J, with 12 bases between the two ends. The CDR3 reads CASSPWDGGNTIYF. The CDR3 nucleotides read TGTGCCAGCAGCCCCTGGGACGGAGGAAACACCATATATTTT.

V and J are TRBV18 and TRBJ2-2; 8 nucleotides align to TRBD1. V lost 1 base to trimming and J lost 6 bases; unmatched junction nucleotides: 10. The length of the CDR3 is 17 residues. Looked up from germline, CDR1 is KGHSH and CDR2 is LQKENI. The CDR3 coding sequence is TGTGCCAGCTCACCACGACAGGGGATCGGACGGTCCGGGGAGCTGTTTTTT. Translated, it gives CASSPRQGIGRSGELFF.